This T cell receptor beta chain was captured in a study of technical replicates of blood from a few donors. The V gene's germline CDR1 is LGHNA and CDR2 YNFKEQ. This CDR3 contains 14 residues. J gave up 6 bases and V 5 bases, and 6 bases lay outside the gene matches. Using immunoSEQ multiplex PCR, the repertoire was profiled, and TCRdb retains in-frame clones only, with some absent. Of fewer than 65,000 clones in the sample, around 87% were seen once. V and J are TRBV4-2 and TRBJ1-2; TRBD1 matches at 10 bases. The sequencing input was PBMCs. This clonotype was sampled from a human donor in good health. Some clones in this sample may be carry-over from other donors' samples. DNA for the CDR3: TGTGCCAGCAGCAGCGGGGGGACAGGGGATGGCTACACCTTC. Translation: CASSSGGTGDGYTF.